This paragraph covers one T cell receptor (beta chain) sequence. These data are taken from a study of blood T cell repertoires in COVID-19. Only in-frame clones appear in the TCRdb table, and some are missing; sequencing was by immunoSEQ multiplex PCR. Of about 240,000 clones in the sample, approximately 80% were seen once. Sequencing was performed on peripheral blood. This clonotype was obtained from a woman between 18 and 29 years old with acute or convalescent COVID-19.

The DNA for the CDR3 is TGTGCCAGCAGCCCCGGGACAAGGTCCTACGAGCAGTACTTC. It is translated as CASSPGTRSYEQYF. This rearrangement joins TRBV27 to TRBJ2-7, with D maybe TRBD1 (6 bases). Germline CDR1 is MNHEY and CDR2 is SMNVEV (reference sequence). V was pared by 6 bases and J by 1 base, with 13 bases between. There are 14 residues in the CDR3.